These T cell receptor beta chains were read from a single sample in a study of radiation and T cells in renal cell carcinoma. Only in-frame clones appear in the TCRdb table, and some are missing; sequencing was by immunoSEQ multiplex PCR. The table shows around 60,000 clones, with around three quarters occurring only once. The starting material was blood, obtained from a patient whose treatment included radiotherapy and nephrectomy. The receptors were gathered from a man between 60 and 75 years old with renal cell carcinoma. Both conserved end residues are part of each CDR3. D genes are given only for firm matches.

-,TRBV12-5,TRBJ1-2,TGTGCTAGTGGTTTAGCAATAGATGGCTACACCTTC,CASGLAIDGYTF
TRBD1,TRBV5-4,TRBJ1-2,TGTGCCAGCAGCCCGTCGGGACAGGCGCCGAACTATGGCTACACCTTC,CASSPSGQAPNYGYTF
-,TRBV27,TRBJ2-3,TGTGCCAGCAGCGGGACCCTAAGTCCAGATACGCAGTATTTT,CASSGTLSPDTQYF
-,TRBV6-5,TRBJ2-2,TGTGCCAGCACCCTGGACAGCGGTGCGTACGGGGAGCTGTTTTTT,CASTLDSGAYGELFF
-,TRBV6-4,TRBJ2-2,TGTGCCAGCAGTGACATTTCGGACGGGGAGCTGTTTTTT,CASSDISDGELFF
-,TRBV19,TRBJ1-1,TGTGCCAGTAGTCTGGGGAACACTGAAGCTTTCTTT,CASSLGNTEAFF
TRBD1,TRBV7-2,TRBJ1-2,TGTGCCAGCAGCGAGCGACAGGGGCTTGGGGATGGCTACACCTTC,CASSERQGLGDGYTF
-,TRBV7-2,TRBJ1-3,TGTGCCAGCAGCTTAATGGTGACCGGGAACACCATATATTTT,CASSLMVTGNTIYF
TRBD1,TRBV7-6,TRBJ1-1,TGTGCCAGCAGCCGATATACCGCCGGACAGGGGAACACTGAAGCTTTCTTT,CASSRYTAGQGNTEAFF
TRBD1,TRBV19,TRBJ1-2,TGTGCCAGTCGCCGGGACAGCCCGACTAACTATGGCTACACCTTC,CASRRDSPTNYGYTF
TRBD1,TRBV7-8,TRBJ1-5,TGTGCCAGCAGCGTGGGACAGGGGAATCAGCCCCAGCATTTT,CASSVGQGNQPQHF